This T cell receptor (beta chain) was sequenced in a study of blood T cells in healthy people across ages. V was pared by 6 bases and J by 7 bases, with 12 bases between. The CDR3 is 11 residues long. The germline V gene encodes CDR1 DFQATT and CDR2 SNEGSKA (reference sequence). About this clonotype itself: Its antigen remains unknown.

A second 7 to 11 cycle PCR used barcoded and J-beta primers. TCRdb re-called the 5' RACE reads through MiXCR, storing one row per CDR3 protein. The table has 1.2 million to 1.5 million distinct CDR3 sequences, around 59% seen once. The extraction recovered at least 5.5 micrograms of total RNA per sample. Study results and caveats: Using unsorted PBMCs precluded a conclusive naive versus antigen-experienced comparison.

This receptor was obtained from a man between 18 and 35 years old in good health. This sequence joins TRBV20-1 and TRBJ1-2; no reliable D call. Sequenced sample: blood. CDR3 residues: CSALRTGGYTF. The CDR3 nucleotides are TGCAGTGCCCTTCGGACCGGTGGCTACACCTTC.